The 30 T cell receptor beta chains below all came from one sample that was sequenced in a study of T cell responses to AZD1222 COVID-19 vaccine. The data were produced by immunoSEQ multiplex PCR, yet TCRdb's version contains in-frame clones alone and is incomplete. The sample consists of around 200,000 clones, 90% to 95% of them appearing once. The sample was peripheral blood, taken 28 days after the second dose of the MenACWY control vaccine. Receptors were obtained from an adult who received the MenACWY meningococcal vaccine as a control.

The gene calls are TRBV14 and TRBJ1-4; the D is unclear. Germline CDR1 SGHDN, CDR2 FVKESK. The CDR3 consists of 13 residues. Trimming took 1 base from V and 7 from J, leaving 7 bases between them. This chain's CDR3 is CASSQGTVEKLFF. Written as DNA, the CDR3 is TGTGCCAGCAGCCAAGGTACAGTTGAAAAACTGTTTTTT.

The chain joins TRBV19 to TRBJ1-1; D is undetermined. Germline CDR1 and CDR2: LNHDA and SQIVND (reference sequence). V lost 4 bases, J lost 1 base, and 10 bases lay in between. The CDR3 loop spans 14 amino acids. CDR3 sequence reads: CASSKVRGNTEAFF. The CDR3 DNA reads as TGTGCCAGTAGTAAGGTGCGAGGGAACACTGAAGCTTTCTTT.

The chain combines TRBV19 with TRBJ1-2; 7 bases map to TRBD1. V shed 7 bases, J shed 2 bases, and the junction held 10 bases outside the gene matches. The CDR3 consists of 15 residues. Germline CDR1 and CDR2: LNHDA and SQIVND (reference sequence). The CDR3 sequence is CASTPDPTGNYGYTF. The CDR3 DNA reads TGTGCCAGTACCCCCGACCCGACAGGGAACTATGGCTACACCTTC.

The CDR3 nucleotides read TGTGCCAGCAGTACCGGACAGGGGAATTCACCCCTCCACTTT. This sequence encodes CASSTGQGNSPLHF. V usage is TRBV6-6 and J usage is TRBJ1-6; 9 positions agree with TRBD1. CDR1 and CDR2 (germline): MNHNY, SVGAGI (reference sequence). Losses at the gene ends were 5 bases for V and 7 bases for J; bases not matched to a gene: 3. The CDR3 runs 14 residues.

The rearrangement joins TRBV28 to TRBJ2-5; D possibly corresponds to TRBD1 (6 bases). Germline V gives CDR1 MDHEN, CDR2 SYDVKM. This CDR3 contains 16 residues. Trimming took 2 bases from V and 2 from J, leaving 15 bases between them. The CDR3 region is CASSLEDRQEQETQYF. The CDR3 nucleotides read TGTGCCAGCAGTTTAGAAGACAGGCAAGAGCAAGAGACCCAGTACTTC.

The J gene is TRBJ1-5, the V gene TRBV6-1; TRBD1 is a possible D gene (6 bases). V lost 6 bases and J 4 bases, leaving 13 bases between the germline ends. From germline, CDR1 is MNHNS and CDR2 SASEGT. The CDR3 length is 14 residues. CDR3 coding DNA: TGTGCCAGCAGGCCCGGGACACAAAATCAGCCCCAGCATTTT. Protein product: CASRPGTQNQPQHF.

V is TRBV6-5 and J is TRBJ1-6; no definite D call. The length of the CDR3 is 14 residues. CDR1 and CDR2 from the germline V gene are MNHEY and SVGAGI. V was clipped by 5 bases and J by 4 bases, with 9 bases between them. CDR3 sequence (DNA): TGTGCCAGCAGTCCGGAAACATATAATTCACCCCTCCACTTT. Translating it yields CASSPETYNSPLHF.

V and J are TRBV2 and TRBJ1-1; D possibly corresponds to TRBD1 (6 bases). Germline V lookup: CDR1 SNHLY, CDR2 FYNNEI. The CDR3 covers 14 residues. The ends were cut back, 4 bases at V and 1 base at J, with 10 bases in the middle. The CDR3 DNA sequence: TGTGCCAGCAGTGGTCAGGGGTCGAACACTGAAGCTTTCTTT. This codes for CASSGQGSNTEAFF. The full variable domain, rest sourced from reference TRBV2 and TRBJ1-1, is EPEVTQTPSHQVTQMGQEVILRCVPISNHLYFYWYRQILGQKVEFLVSFYNNEISEKSEIFDDQFSVERPDGSNFTLKIRSTKLEDSAMYFCASSGQGSNTEAFFGQGTRLTVV.

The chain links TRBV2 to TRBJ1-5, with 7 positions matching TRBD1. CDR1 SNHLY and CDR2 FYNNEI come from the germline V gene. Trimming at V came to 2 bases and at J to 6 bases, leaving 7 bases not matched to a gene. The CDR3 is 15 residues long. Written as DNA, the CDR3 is TGTGCCAGCAGTGAATTCCTTCAGGGGGGTCAGCCCCAGCATTTT. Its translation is CASSEFLQGGQPQHF.

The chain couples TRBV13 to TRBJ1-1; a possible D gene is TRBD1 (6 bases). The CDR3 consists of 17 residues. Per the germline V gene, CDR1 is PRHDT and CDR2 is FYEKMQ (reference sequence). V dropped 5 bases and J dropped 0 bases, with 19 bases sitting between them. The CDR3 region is CASSRHAGAQMNTEAFF. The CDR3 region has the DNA TGTGCCAGCAGCCGACACGCGGGGGCGCAGATGAACACTGAAGCTTTCTTT.

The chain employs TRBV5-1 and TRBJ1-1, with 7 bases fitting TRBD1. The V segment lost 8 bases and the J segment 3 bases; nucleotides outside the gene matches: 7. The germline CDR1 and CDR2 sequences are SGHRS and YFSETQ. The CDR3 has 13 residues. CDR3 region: CASSGTVYTEAFF. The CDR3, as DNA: TGCGCCAGTTCCGGGACAGTATACACTGAAGCTTTCTTT.

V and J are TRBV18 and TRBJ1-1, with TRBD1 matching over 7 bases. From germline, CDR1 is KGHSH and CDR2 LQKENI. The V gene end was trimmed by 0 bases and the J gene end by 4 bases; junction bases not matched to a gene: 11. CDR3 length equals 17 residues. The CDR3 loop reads CASSPPHSPRGGTEAFF. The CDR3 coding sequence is TGTGCCAGCTCACCACCGCATTCTCCCAGGGGGGGCACTGAAGCTTTCTTT.

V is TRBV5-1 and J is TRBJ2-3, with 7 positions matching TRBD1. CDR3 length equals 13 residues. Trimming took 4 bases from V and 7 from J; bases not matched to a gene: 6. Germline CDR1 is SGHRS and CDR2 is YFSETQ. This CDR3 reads CASSTNRGNTQYF. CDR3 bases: TGCGCCAGCAGCACCAACAGGGGAAATACGCAGTATTTT.

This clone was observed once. CDR3: CASSITGGNTIYF. The CDR3 DNA reads TGTGCCAGCAGCATAACAGGGGGAAACACCATATATTTT. The chain employs TRBV5-4 and TRBJ1-3; maybe TRBD1 (6 bases). V was trimmed by 4 bases and J by 4 bases, leaving 9 bases between them. This CDR3 is built from 13 residues. The V gene's germline CDR1 is SGHNT and CDR2 YYREEE (reference sequence).

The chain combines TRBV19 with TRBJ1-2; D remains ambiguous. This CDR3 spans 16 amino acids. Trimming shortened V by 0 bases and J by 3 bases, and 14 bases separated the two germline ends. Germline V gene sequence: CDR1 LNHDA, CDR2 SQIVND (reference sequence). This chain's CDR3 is CASSIEALGRDYGYTF. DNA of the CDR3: TGTGCCAGTAGTATAGAAGCGTTGGGCAGAGACTATGGCTACACCTTC.

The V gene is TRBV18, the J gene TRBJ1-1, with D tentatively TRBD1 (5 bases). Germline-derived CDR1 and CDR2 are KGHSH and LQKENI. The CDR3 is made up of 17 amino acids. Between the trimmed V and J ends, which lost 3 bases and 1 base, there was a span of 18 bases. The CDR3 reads CASSPRPWTGPNTEAFF. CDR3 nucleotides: TGTGCCAGCTCACCGCGTCCGTGGACGGGGCCGAACACTGAAGCTTTCTTT.

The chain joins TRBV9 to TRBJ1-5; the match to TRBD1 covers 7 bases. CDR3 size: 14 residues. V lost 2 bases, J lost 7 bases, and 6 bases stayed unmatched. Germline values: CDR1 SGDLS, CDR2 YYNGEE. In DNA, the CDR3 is TGTGCCAGCAGCGTCCTGACAGGGATCCAGCCCCAGCATTTT. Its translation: CASSVLTGIQPQHF.

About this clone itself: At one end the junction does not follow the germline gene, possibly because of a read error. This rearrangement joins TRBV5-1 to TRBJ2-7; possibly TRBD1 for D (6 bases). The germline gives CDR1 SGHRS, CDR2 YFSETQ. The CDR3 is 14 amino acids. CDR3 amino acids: CASSPGTSGYGQYF. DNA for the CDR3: TGCGCCAGCAGCCCCGGGACATCGGGCTACGGGCAGTACTTC.

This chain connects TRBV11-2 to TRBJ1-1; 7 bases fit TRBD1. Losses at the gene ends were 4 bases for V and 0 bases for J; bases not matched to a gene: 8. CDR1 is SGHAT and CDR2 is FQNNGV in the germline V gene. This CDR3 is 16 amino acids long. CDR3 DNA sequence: TGTGCCAGCAGCTATACTTCCGGGACAGTGAACACTGAAGCTTTCTTT. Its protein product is CASSYTSGTVNTEAFF.

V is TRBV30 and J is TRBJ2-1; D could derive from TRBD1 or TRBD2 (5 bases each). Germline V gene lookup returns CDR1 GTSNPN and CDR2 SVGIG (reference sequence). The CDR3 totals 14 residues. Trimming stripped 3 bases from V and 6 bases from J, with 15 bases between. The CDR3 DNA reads TGTGCCTGGAGGGGACGGTCACCAGTCAATGAGCAGTTCTTC. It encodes CAWRGRSPVNEQFF.

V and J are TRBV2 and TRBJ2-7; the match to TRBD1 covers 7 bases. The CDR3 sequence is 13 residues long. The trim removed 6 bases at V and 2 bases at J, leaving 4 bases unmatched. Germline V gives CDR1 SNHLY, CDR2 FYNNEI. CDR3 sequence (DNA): TGTGCCAGCAGCAGGCAGGGGGCCTACGAGCAGTACTTC. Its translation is CASSRQGAYEQYF.

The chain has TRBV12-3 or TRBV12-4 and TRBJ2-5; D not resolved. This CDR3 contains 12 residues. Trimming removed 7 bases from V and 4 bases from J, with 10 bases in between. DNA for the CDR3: TGTGCCAGCACCACCCTACGAGAGACCCAGTACTTC. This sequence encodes CASTTLRETQYF.

The CDR3 nucleotides read TGTGCCAGCAGTCAAGGGCCGGCTTACGAGCAGTACTTC. Translated, it gives CASSQGPAYEQYF. The gene calls are TRBV6-6 and TRBJ2-7; D unclear. From germline, CDR1 is MNHNY and CDR2 SVGAGI (reference sequence). The CDR3 spans 13 residues. V gave up 5 bases and J gave up 4 bases, with 12 bases separating them.

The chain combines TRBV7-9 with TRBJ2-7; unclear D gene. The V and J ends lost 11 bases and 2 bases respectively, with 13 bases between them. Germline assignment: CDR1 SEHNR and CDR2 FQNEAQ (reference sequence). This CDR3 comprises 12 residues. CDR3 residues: CASSADPYEQYF. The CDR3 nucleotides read TGTGCCTCCTCCGCTGATCCCTACGAGCAGTACTTC.

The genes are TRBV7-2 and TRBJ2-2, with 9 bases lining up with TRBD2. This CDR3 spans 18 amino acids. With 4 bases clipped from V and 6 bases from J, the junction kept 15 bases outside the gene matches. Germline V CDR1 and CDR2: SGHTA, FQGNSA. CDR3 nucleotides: TGTGCCAGCAGCTCATTACCGGGACTAGCCTCGAGGGCCGGGGAGCTGTTTTTT. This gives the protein CASSSLPGLASRAGELFF.

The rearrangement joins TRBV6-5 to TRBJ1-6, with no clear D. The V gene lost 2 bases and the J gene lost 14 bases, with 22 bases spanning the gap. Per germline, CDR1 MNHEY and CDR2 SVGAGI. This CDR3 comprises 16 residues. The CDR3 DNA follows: TGTGCCAGCAGTTACGACCCCAGTTCCTTAAGTGGGACCCTCCACTTT. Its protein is CASSYDPSSLSGTLHF.

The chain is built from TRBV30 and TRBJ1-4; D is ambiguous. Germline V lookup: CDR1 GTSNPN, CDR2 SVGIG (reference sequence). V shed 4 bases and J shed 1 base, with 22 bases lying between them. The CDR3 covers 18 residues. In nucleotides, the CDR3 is TGTGCCTGGACACGCAGCCAGGCCCTCGGGAAAACTAATGAAAAACTGTTTTTT. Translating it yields CAWTRSQALGKTNEKLFF.

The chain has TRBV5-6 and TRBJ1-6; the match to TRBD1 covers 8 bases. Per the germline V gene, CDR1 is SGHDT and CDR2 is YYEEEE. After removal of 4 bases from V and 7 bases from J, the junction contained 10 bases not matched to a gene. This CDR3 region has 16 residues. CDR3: CASSLGQGTKNSPLHF. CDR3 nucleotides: TGTGCCAGCAGCCTAGGACAGGGAACCAAGAATTCACCCCTCCACTTT.

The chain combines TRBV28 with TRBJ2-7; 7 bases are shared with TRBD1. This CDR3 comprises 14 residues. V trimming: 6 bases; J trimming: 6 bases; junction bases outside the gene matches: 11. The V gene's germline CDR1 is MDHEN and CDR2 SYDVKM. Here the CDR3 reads CASRMTGHVLEQYF. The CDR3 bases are TGTGCCAGCAGAATGACAGGGCATGTCCTCGAGCAGTACTTC.

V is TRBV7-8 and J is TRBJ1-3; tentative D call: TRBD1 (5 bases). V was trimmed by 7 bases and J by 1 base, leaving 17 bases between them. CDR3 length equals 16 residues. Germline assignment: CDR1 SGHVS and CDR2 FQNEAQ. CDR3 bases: TGTGCCAGCACTCACCGGCAGGCAGGGTCTGGAAACACCATATATTTT. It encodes CASTHRQAGSGNTIYF.